Shown below are 19 T cell receptor beta chains from a single sample sequenced in a study of blood T cell repertoires in COVID-19. TCRdb's table, derived via immunoSEQ multiplex PCR, lists solely in-frame clones and lacks some. The sample shows 200,000 to 250,000 clones, approximately 87% of them seen only once. Material for sequencing was PBMCs or T cells enriched from blood (not recorded which). The source is a woman between 50 and 59 years old in a cohort exposed to, infected with or recovered from COVID-19 (not recorded which).

The rearrangement uses TRBV6-5 and TRBJ2-7; D might be TRBD2 (5 bases). Trimming shortened V by 7 bases and J by 2 bases, and 15 bases separated the two germline ends. Germline loops: CDR1 MNHEY, CDR2 SVGAGI. The CDR3 contains 14 residues. CDR3 nucleotides: TGTGCCAGCACCTACGGACCGGGGACCTACGAGCAGTACTTC. Translated: CASTYGPGTYEQYF.

The chain is built from TRBV3-1 (or the pseudogene TRBV3-2) and TRBJ1-6, with 7 positions matching TRBD1. The V gene's germline CDR1 is LGHDT and CDR2 YNNKEL (reference sequence). The CDR3 runs 14 residues. With 6 bases clipped from V and 10 bases from J, the junction kept 9 bases outside the gene matches. Here the CDR3 DNA reads TGTGCCAGCAGTCATGACAGGGTGCAATCACCCCTCCACTTT. This encodes CASSHDRVQSPLHF.

The chain uses TRBV5-4 and TRBJ2-7; possibly TRBD1 for D (6 bases). From germline, CDR1 is SGHNT and CDR2 YYREEE (reference sequence). This CDR3 region has 14 residues. Trimming stripped 4 bases from V and 2 bases from J, with 13 bases between. The DNA for the CDR3 is TGTGCCAGCAGCCCGGCGGACAGAGCCTACGAGCAGTACTTC. Protein sequence: CASSPADRAYEQYF.

V and J are TRBV14 and TRBJ1-6; no clear D gene. The CDR3 is 14 residues long. CDR1 is SGHDN, CDR2 FVKESK, per germline. V was clipped by 3 bases and J by 9 bases, with 12 bases between them. CDR3: CASSHHRDGSPLHF. The CDR3, as DNA: TGTGCCAGCAGCCACCACAGAGACGGTTCACCCCTCCACTTT.

The chain links TRBV24-1 to TRBJ1-5; D is possibly TRBD1 (6 bases). Between the trimmed V and J ends, which lost 8 bases and 0 bases, there was a span of 19 bases. The V gene's germline CDR1 is KGHDR and CDR2 SFDVKD. This CDR3 contains 17 residues. CDR3 nucleotide sequence: TGTGCCACCATGTCCGGGGGCGGGGGTTATAGCAATCAGCCCCAGCATTTT. It is translated as CATMSGGGGYSNQPQHF.

V usage is TRBV18 and J usage is TRBJ1-2, with D perhaps TRBD1 (5 bases). This CDR3 contains 16 residues. The V and J ends lost 3 bases and 1 base respectively, with 15 bases between them. The germline CDR1 and CDR2 sequences are KGHSH and LQKENI. In DNA form, the CDR3 reads TGTGCCAGCTCACCGCAGACAGCCCCTTATAACTATGGCTACACCTTC. Translating gives CASSPQTAPYNYGYTF.

The chain joins TRBV4-3 to TRBJ1-5, with D uncertain. Between the trimmed V and J ends, which lost 0 bases and 3 bases, there was a span of 9 bases. The CDR3 sequence is 15 residues long. Germline assignment: CDR1 LGHNA and CDR2 YSLEER. CDR3 nucleotide sequence: TGCGCCAGCAGCCAAGAGCGGGAGTACAATCAGCCCCAGCATTTT. Translated, it gives CASSQEREYNQPQHF.

V usage is TRBV25-1 and J usage is TRBJ1-2; TRBD1 might be the D (6 bases). This CDR3 region has 15 residues. V lost 6 bases and J 1 base, leaving 15 bases between the germline ends. In germline, CDR1 is MGHDK, CDR2 SYGVNS. The CDR3 coding sequence is TGTGCCAGCAGGGCGGGGGGGGCAATTAACTATGGCTACACCTTC. Amino acid sequence: CASRAGGAINYGYTF.

V usage is TRBV7-3 and J usage is TRBJ1-3, with TRBD1 as a possible D gene (5 bases). CDR1 and CDR2 (germline): SGHTA, FQGTGA. V was trimmed by 5 bases and J by 4 bases, leaving 24 bases between them. The CDR3 has 18 residues. CDR3 region: CASSPAGLGATFGNTIYF. DNA for the CDR3: TGTGCCAGCAGCCCGGCCGGGCTAGGGGCTACTTTCGGAAACACCATATATTTT.

This clone was observed a few times. The chain joins TRBV5-6 to TRBJ1-2, with D possibly matching TRBD1 (5 bases). V lost 5 bases, J lost 4 bases, and 15 bases lay in between. The CDR3 is 14 residues long. The germline V gene has CDR1 SGHDT and CDR2 YYEEEE. The CDR3: CASRYEDSFYGYTF. CDR3 bases: TGTGCCAGCAGATATGAAGACAGTTTCTATGGCTACACCTTC.

The chain links TRBV19 to TRBJ1-5, with D tentatively TRBD1 (6 bases). Trimming left V 3 bases short and J 6 bases short, with 12 bases between. The CDR3 is 14 residues long. Germline CDR1 is LNHDA and CDR2 is SQIVND (reference sequence). The CDR3 DNA is TGTGCCAGTAGTATGAGGAGGGGGGGTCAGCCCCAGCATTTT. Translating it yields CASSMRRGGQPQHF.

This chain uses TRBV3-1 (or the pseudogene TRBV3-2) with TRBJ1-1, with TRBD1 as a possible D gene (5 bases). Germline-derived CDR1 and CDR2 are LGHDT and YNNKEL (reference sequence). V lost 0 bases to trimming and J lost 5 bases, with 28 bases between them. The CDR3 is made up of 20 amino acids. The chain's CDR3 is CASSQESFTGLNVGRTEAFF. For the CDR3, the DNA is TGTGCCAGCAGCCAAGAATCATTTACGGGACTTAACGTCGGTCGGACTGAAGCTTTCTTT.

This clone was recorded a few times. The chain has TRBV7-2 and TRBJ1-5, with a possible D match to TRBD1 (6 bases). Trimming pared 3 bases from V and 6 bases from J, leaving 12 bases between. This CDR3 has 14 amino acids. Germline assignment: CDR1 SGHTA and CDR2 FQGNSA. The CDR3 reads CASSLGTGPQPQHF. The CDR3 coding sequence is TGTGCCAGCAGCTTGGGAACAGGGCCTCAGCCCCAGCATTTT.

The table lists this clone with a count of one. The chain links TRBV7-8 to TRBJ2-1, with 7 bases matching TRBD2. CDR3 length equals 16 residues. Losses at the gene ends were 6 bases for V and 5 bases for J; bases not matched to a gene: 13. CDR1 and CDR2 from the germline V gene are SGHVS and FQNEAQ. In nucleotides, the CDR3 is TGTGCCAGCAGTGACCCTTGGCAGCGGGGCCACAATGAGCAGTTCTTC. Amino acids: CASSDPWQRGHNEQFF.

The V gene is TRBV7-6, the J gene TRBJ1-5, with TRBD1 as a possible D gene (5 bases). The V gene lost 2 bases and the J gene lost 4 bases, with 9 bases spanning the gap. The V gene's germline CDR1 is SGHVS and CDR2 FNYEAQ. This CDR3 comprises 14 residues. CDR3 DNA: TGTGCCAGCAGCTTATTGGGGGGAAATCAGCCCCAGCATTTT. Its translation: CASSLLGGNQPQHF.

This clone appeared a few times. The V call is TRBV6-4, the J call TRBJ2-7, with 7 bases lining up with TRBD2. Germline V gives CDR1 MRHNA, CDR2 SNTAGT. The CDR3 covers 13 residues. The trim removed 2 bases at V and 3 bases at J, leaving 1 base unmatched. As DNA, the CDR3 is TGTGCCAGCAGTGACGGGGGGGGCTACGAGCAGTACTTC. The encoded protein is CASSDGGGYEQYF.

The J gene is TRBJ1-1, the V gene TRBV6-2 or TRBV6-3, with D perhaps matching TRBD1 (5 bases). The V and J ends lost 2 bases and 8 bases respectively, with 12 bases between them. Per the germline V gene, CDR1 is MNHEY and CDR2 is SVGEGT. This CDR3 is built from 13 residues. CDR3 sequence reads: CASSYLGGGEAFF. The CDR3 coding sequence is TGTGCCAGCAGTTACCTGGGGGGGGGAGAAGCTTTCTTT.

V usage is TRBV24-1 and J usage is TRBJ2-2, with D hard to call. The V gene lost 3 bases and the J gene lost 4 bases, with 8 bases spanning the gap. This CDR3 region has 14 residues. Germline V gene data show CDR1 as KGHDR and CDR2 as SFDVKD. CDR3 loop: CATSDPRVTGELFF. For the CDR3, the DNA is TGTGCCACCAGTGATCCCCGGGTCACCGGGGAGCTGTTTTTT.

The chain is built from TRBV14 and TRBJ2-4; TRBD2 agrees at 11 bases. Germline values: CDR1 SGHDN, CDR2 FVKESK. With V trimmed by 4 bases and J by 1 base, 6 bases remained unmatched. The CDR3 runs to 17 residues. The CDR3 DNA reads as TGTGCCAGCAGCCGCATTAGCGGGGGGGGCGCCAAAAACATTCAGTACTTC. Translated: CASSRISGGGAKNIQYF.